This T cell receptor (beta chain) stems from a study of cytomegalovirus exposure and HLA in healthy donors. Study-wide results and limits: In a later analysis, first-cohort TCR clusters were found to tend to co-occur in the 100 to 150 validation repertoires.

Here immunoSEQ multiplex PCR was the method, and the copy in TCRdb shows in-frame clones only, minus some. The table lists 250,000 to 300,000 clones, 85% to 90% of them singletons. A remark on this clone: Its specificity is unknown.

The specimen sequenced was PBMCs. The TCR originated in a woman aged 18 to 35 in good health and CMV-seronegative.

The CDR3 nucleotides read TGCGCCAGCAGCTTGCGAACAGCAACTAATGAAAAACTGTTTTTT. Translating gives CASSLRTATNEKLFF. The V and J genes are TRBV5-1 and TRBJ1-4; D uncertain. CDR1 SGHRS and CDR2 YFSETQ come from the germline V gene. Trimming took 1 base from V and 0 from J, leaving 7 bases between them. The CDR3 is made up of 15 amino acids.